A single sample gave rise to the 28 T cell receptor beta chains below, sequenced in a study of blood T cell repertoires in COVID-19. The data were produced by immunoSEQ multiplex PCR, yet TCRdb's version contains in-frame clones alone and is incomplete. Among around 140,000 clones listed, 89% were seen once. Sequenced material: peripheral blood. These receptor sequences come from a human donor in a cohort sampled during active COVID-19.

The chain joins TRBV4-1 to TRBJ2-7, with TRBD2 matching 10 bases. Germline loops: CDR1 MGHRA, CDR2 YSYEKL. Germline trimming cut 4 bases from V and 4 bases from J; bases unmatched to any gene: 7. This CDR3 comprises 15 residues. The CDR3 here is CASSLNSGGPYEQYF. In DNA, the CDR3 is TGCGCCAGCAGCCTGAATAGCGGGGGGCCGTACGAGCAGTACTTC.

The chain carries TRBV9 and TRBJ1-3; no definite D call. There are 14 residues in the CDR3. V lost 0 bases and J lost 2, with 6 bases in between. From germline, CDR1 is SGDLS and CDR2 YYNGEE. The CDR3 spells CASSVASAGNTIYF. The CDR3 region has the DNA TGTGCCAGCAGCGTAGCCTCAGCTGGAAACACCATATATTTT.

The chain couples TRBV11-3 to TRBJ1-4, with a tentative D call TRBD1 (5 bases). Germline V CDR1 and CDR2: SGHNT, YENEEA. This CDR3 region has 13 residues. V was pared by 1 base and J by 5 bases, with 5 bases between. The CDR3 loop is CASSLAGNEKLFF. In DNA form, the CDR3 reads TGTGCCAGCAGCTTAGCAGGGAATGAAAAACTGTTTTTT. Full variable domain (rest looked up from reference TRBV11-3 and TRBJ1-4): EAGVVQSPRYKIIEKKQPVAFWCNPISGHNTLYWYLQNLGQGPELLIRYENEEAVDDSQLPKDRFSAERLKGVDSTLKIQPAELGDSAVYLCASSLAGNEKLFFGSGTQLSVL.

The chain combines TRBV7-2 with TRBJ2-5; D may be TRBD1 (5 bases). CDR1 and CDR2 from the germline V gene are SGHTA and FQGNSA. Trimming removed 5 bases at V and 5 bases at J, with 18 bases between. This CDR3 comprises 15 residues. CDR3 nucleotide sequence: TGTGCCAGCAGCCCCGTGGGGCCAACCGGGGAGACCCAGTACTTC. Encoded protein: CASSPVGPTGETQYF.

The chain combines TRBV19 with TRBJ1-4; the D is unclear. The CDR3 covers 15 residues. Germline CDR1 and CDR2: LNHDA and SQIVND (reference sequence). Between the trimmed V and J ends, which lost 6 bases and 8 bases, there was a span of 19 bases. The CDR3 region is CASRQDGLIWEKLFF. The CDR3 nucleotides are TGTGCCAGTAGGCAAGACGGACTAATATGGGAAAAACTGTTTTTT. Combining the CDR3 with reference TRBV19 and TRBJ1-4 gives the whole variable domain DGGITQSPKYLFRKEGQNVTLSCEQNLNHDAMYWYRQDPGQGLRLIYYSQIVNDFQKGDIAEGYSVSREKKESFPLTVTSAQKNPTAFYLCASRQDGLIWEKLFFGSGTQLSVL.

The chain employs TRBV14 and TRBJ1-6; D not certain. CDR3 length equals 15 residues. The V end lost 7 bases, the J end lost 2 bases, and 12 bases lay between the germline ends. Per germline, CDR1 SGHDN and CDR2 FVKESK. Here the CDR3 DNA reads TGTGCCAGCACCCCAGGTTCACCCTATAATTCACCCCTCCACTTT. This encodes CASTPGSPYNSPLHF.

The CDR3 region is CASSEWEQSPLHF. The CDR3, as DNA: TGTGCCAGCAGTGAATGGGAGCAATCACCCCTCCACTTT. The chain carries TRBV6-1 and TRBJ1-6, with D hard to call. The germline V gene encodes CDR1 MNHNS and CDR2 SASEGT. Trimming took off 2 bases at V and 10 bases at J, with 9 bases between the two ends. The CDR3 is 13 residues long.

This chain uses TRBV11-2 with TRBJ1-5; possibly TRBD1 for D (5 bases). This CDR3 is 13 amino acids long. CDR1 is SGHAT and CDR2 is FQNNGV in the germline V gene. V shed 0 bases and J shed 8 bases, with 8 bases lying between them. The CDR3 here is CASSLERGEPQHF. CDR3 nucleotides: TGTGCCAGCAGCTTAGAAAGGGGTGAGCCCCAGCATTTT.

The V gene is TRBV5-6, the J gene TRBJ2-2; 8 positions agree with TRBD2. The CDR3 consists of 15 residues. Germline CDR1 SGHDT, CDR2 YYEEEE. After removal of 6 bases from V and 5 bases from J, the junction contained 9 bases not matched to a gene. This CDR3 reads CASTPGGRRTGELFF. The CDR3 DNA is TGTGCCAGCACCCCGGGGGGGCGGCGTACCGGGGAGCTGTTTTTT.

The chain is built from TRBV25-1 and TRBJ1-1; 8 bases line up with TRBD1. The CDR3 totals 13 residues. The germline CDR1 and CDR2 sequences are MGHDK and SYGVNS. V was pared by 5 bases and J by 6 bases, with 5 bases of the junction left unmatched. The CDR3 here is CASSQGAGAEAFF. CDR3 DNA: TGTGCCAGCAGTCAGGGGGCGGGTGCTGAAGCTTTCTTT.

A note on this clone: Other DNA sequences in the same sample also yield this CDR3. The rearrangement links TRBV27 to TRBJ2-1, with D tentatively TRBD2 (6 bases). V lost 3 bases and J 7 bases, leaving 10 bases between the germline ends. This CDR3 has 13 residues. CDR1 is MNHEY, CDR2 SMNVEV, per germline (reference sequence). CDR3 bases: TGTGCCAGCAGTTTGGGACTTGATAATGAGCAGTTCTTC. Translating it yields CASSLGLDNEQFF.

This clone appeared once. The chain joins TRBV7-2 to TRBJ1-2; perhaps TRBD1 as D (6 bases). V shed 2 bases and J shed 4 bases, with 14 bases lying between them. The CDR3 is 15 residues long. CDR1 is SGHTA and CDR2 is FQGNSA in the germline V gene. As DNA, the CDR3 is TGTGCCAGCAGCTTACCAACAGGGCAGTTCTATGGCTACACCTTC. Its protein is CASSLPTGQFYGYTF.

This chain joins TRBV5-1 and TRBJ1-1; D gene ambiguous. The CDR3 length is 12 residues. CDR1 SGHRS and CDR2 YFSETQ come from the germline V gene. V dropped 0 bases and J dropped 2 bases, with 2 bases sitting between them. The CDR3 DNA sequence: TGCGCCAGCAGCTTGGCTAACACTGAAGCTTTCTTT. This sequence encodes CASSLANTEAFF.

This rearrangement joins TRBV5-6 to TRBJ2-5; the D gene is possibly TRBD1 (5 bases). The V end was cut by 3 bases, the J end by 7 bases, with 10 bases between. The CDR3 contains 12 residues. From germline, CDR1 is SGHDT and CDR2 YYEEEE. The CDR3 spells CASSSPRGTQYF. As DNA, the CDR3 is TGTGCCAGCAGCTCCCCTAGGGGGACCCAGTACTTC.

The chain couples TRBV6-5 to TRBJ1-5; 8 bases align to TRBD1. The CDR3 is 15 residues long. Trimming removed 6 bases from V and 0 bases from J; junction bases left unmatched: 4. CDR1 is MNHEY and CDR2 is SVGAGI in the germline V gene. The DNA of the CDR3 is TGTGCCAGCAGACAGGGGGTATTTAGCAATCAGCCCCAGCATTTT. The encoded protein is CASRQGVFSNQPQHF.

The chain joins TRBV2 to TRBJ2-2, with TRBD1 matching over 7 bases. V lost 6 bases to trimming and J lost 5 bases; unmatched junction nucleotides: 9. The V gene's germline CDR1 is SNHLY and CDR2 FYNNEI. CDR3 length: 15 residues. This chain's CDR3 is CASRLTGLVTGELFF. For the CDR3, the DNA is TGTGCCAGCAGGTTGACAGGGCTTGTAACCGGGGAGCTGTTTTTT.

The CDR3 loop reads CASSSGRTIYTEAFF. The CDR3 DNA sequence: TGTGCCAGCAGTTCAGGACGGACTATCTACACTGAAGCTTTCTTT. The chain links TRBV28 to TRBJ1-1; no reliable D call. Germline CDR1 is MDHEN and CDR2 is SYDVKM. The V end was cut by 4 bases, the J end by 3 bases, with 15 bases between. The CDR3 contains 15 residues.

The chain joins TRBV12-3 or TRBV12-4 to TRBJ1-1; D remains ambiguous. The V and J ends lost 5 bases and 5 bases respectively, with 12 bases between them. The CDR3 is 13 residues long. CDR3: CASSPLDRTEAFF. The CDR3 DNA is TGTGCCAGCAGTCCCCTAGATCGAACTGAAGCTTTCTTT.

The chain uses TRBV6-5 and TRBJ2-3, with a possible D match to TRBD1 (5 bases). CDR1 and CDR2 (germline): MNHEY, SVGAGI. The germline V and J ends were trimmed by 7 bases and 0 bases, with 14 bases remaining between them. The length of the CDR3 is 15 residues. The DNA for the CDR3 is TGTGCCAGCACCGACCAGGGCTCTAGCACAGATACGCAGTATTTT. It translates to CASTDQGSSTDTQYF.

V gene TRBV11-2 combines with J gene TRBJ1-1, with D possibly being TRBD1 (5 bases). Germline V gene lookup returns CDR1 SGHAT and CDR2 FQNNGV. The CDR3 extends over 14 amino acids. Trimming stripped 4 bases from V and 5 bases from J, with 14 bases between. DNA of the CDR3: TGTGCCAGCAGCTGGGGACGGAGGGGTACTGAAGCTTTCTTT. Translated, it gives CASSWGRRGTEAFF.

This chain uses TRBV21-1 with TRBJ1-1; the D call TRBD1 from the table was never checked on the DNA. TRBV21-1 is a listed pseudogene. The CDR3 runs to 15 residues. CDR3 DNA sequence: TGTGCCAGCAGCATAGGGACAGGGACCAACACTGAAGCTTTCTTT. This gives the protein CASSIGTGTNTEAFF.

This chain connects TRBV5-1 to TRBJ2-5; weak D call: TRBD1 (6 bases). The CDR3 runs 13 residues. V lost 5 bases and J 5 bases, leaving 13 bases between the germline ends. The germline CDR1 and CDR2 sequences are SGHRS and YFSETQ. The chain's CDR3 is CASSKDQGETQYF. The CDR3 bases are TGCGCCAGCAGTAAGGATCAGGGGGAGACCCAGTACTTC.

V and J are TRBV6-2 or TRBV6-3 and TRBJ1-2, with no clear D. With 6 bases removed from V and 2 bases from J, the gap between germline ends came to 7 bases. The CDR3 loop spans 12 amino acids. Germline V gene data show CDR1 as MNHEY and CDR2 as SVGEGT. CDR3 in DNA: TGTGCCAGCAGCCCTCTAAACTATGGCTACACCTTC. Translated, it gives CASSPLNYGYTF.

This clone was seen just once. One junction end disagrees with the germline gene, perhaps due to a read error. The chain uses TRBV6-5 and TRBJ2-7, with unresolved D. Germline CDR1 and CDR2: MNHEY and SVGAGI. The CDR3 is 13 residues long. The CDR3 coding sequence is TGTGCCAGCAGTTACTCCCCGTCCTCCGAGCAGTACTTC. Protein: CASSYSPSSEQYF.

The chain joins TRBV11-2 to TRBJ1-5; 8 nucleotides agree with TRBD1. This CDR3 is built from 16 residues. Germline assignment: CDR1 SGHAT and CDR2 FQNNGV. The trim removed 2 bases at V and 2 bases at J, leaving 5 bases unmatched. CDR3 DNA sequence: TGTGCCAGCAGCTTATTGGCAGGGGGCGGCAATCAGCCCCAGCATTTT. This gives the protein CASSLLAGGGNQPQHF.

This sequence joins TRBV6-1 and TRBJ1-5; no reliable D call. Trimming removed 2 bases at V and 0 bases at J, with 8 bases between. Germline CDR1 and CDR2: MNHNS and SASEGT. The CDR3 sequence is 15 residues long. Here the CDR3 reads CASSELTDSNQPQHF. The CDR3 DNA reads as TGTGCCAGCAGTGAATTAACAGATAGCAATCAGCCCCAGCATTTT.

The chain has TRBV5-1 and TRBJ2-2, with a tentative D call TRBD1 (6 bases). This CDR3 has 15 residues. V lost 0 bases to trimming and J lost 4 bases, with 10 bases between them. Germline loops: CDR1 SGHRS, CDR2 YFSETQ. CDR3 nucleotides: TGCGCCAGCAGCTTGGCCGGGACATCCACCGGGGAGCTGTTTTTT. Translating it yields CASSLAGTSTGELFF.

This rearrangement joins TRBV10-3 to TRBJ2-2; 8 bases are a match to TRBD1. The CDR3 is 16 amino acids. CDR1 ENHRY and CDR2 SYGVKD come from the germline V gene. After removal of 0 bases from V and 5 bases from J, the junction contained 5 bases not matched to a gene. The CDR3: CAISESRDRSTGELFF. CDR3 nucleotides: TGTGCCATCAGTGAGTCCAGGGACAGGAGTACCGGGGAGCTGTTTTTT.